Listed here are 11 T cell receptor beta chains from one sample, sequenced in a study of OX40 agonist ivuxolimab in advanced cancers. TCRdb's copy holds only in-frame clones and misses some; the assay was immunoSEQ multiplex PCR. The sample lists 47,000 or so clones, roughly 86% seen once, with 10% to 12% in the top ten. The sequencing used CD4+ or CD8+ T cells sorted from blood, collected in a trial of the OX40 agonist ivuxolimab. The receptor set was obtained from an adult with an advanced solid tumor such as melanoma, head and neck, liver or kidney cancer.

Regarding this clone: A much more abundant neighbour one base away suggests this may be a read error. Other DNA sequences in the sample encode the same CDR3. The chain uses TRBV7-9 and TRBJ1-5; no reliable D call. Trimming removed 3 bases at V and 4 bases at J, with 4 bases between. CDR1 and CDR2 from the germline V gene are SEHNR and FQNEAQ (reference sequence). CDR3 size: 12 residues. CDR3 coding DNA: TGTGCCAGCAGCTTGGGGAATCAGCCCCAGCATTTT. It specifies CASSLGNQPQHF.

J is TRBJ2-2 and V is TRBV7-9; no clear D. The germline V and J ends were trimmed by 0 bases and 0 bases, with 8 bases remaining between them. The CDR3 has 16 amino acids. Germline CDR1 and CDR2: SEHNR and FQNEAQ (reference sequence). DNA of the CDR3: TGTGCCAGCAGCTTAGCGATCAGCGCGAACACCGGGGAGCTGTTTTTT. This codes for CASSLAISANTGELFF.

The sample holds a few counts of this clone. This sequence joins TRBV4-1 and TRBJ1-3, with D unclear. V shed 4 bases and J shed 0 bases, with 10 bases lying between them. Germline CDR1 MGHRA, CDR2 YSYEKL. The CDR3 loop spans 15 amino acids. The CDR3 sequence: CASSPRTVSGNTIYF. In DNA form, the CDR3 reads TGCGCCAGCAGCCCCCGGACGGTCTCTGGAAACACCATATATTTT.

As DNA, the CDR3 is TGTGCCAGCAGCCCAGGGTCGGGGAACACCATATATTTT. Protein sequence: CASSPGSGNTIYF. The chain combines TRBV5-6 with TRBJ1-3, with a possible D match to TRBD1 (5 bases). V lost 4 bases to trimming and J lost 7 bases, with 12 bases between them. Germline V gives CDR1 SGHDT, CDR2 YYEEEE. The CDR3 sequence is 13 residues long.

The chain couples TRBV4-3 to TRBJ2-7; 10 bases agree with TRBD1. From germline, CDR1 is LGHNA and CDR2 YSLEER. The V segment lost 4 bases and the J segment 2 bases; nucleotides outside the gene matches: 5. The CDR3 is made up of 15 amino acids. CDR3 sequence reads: CASSLGQGEPYEQYF. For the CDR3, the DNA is TGCGCCAGCAGCCTCGGACAGGGGGAACCCTACGAGCAGTACTTC.

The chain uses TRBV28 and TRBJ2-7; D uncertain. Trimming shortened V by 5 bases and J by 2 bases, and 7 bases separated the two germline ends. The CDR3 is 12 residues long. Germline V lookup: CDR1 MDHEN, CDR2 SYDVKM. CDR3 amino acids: CASSRPAYEQYF. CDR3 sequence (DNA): TGTGCCAGCAGTCGACCCGCCTACGAGCAGTACTTC.

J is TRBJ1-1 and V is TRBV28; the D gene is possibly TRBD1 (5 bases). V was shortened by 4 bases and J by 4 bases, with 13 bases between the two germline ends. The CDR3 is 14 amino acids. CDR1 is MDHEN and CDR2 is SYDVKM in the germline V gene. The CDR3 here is CASSYLAGGTEAFF. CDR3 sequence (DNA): TGTGCCAGCAGTTACCTAGCTGGGGGCACTGAAGCTTTCTTT.

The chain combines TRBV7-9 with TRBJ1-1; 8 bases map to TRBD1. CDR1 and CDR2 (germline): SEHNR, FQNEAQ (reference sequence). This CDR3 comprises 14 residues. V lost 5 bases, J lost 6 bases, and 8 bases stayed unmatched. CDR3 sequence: CASSTSTGAAEAFF. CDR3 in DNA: TGTGCCAGCAGCACCTCGACAGGGGCCGCTGAAGCTTTCTTT. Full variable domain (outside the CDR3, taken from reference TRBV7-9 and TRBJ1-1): DTGVSQNPRHKITKRGQNVTFRCDPISEHNRLYWYRQTLGQGPEFLTYFQNEAQLEKSRLLSDRFSAERPKGSFSTLEIQRTEQGDSAMYLCASSTSTGAAEAFFGQGTRLTVV.

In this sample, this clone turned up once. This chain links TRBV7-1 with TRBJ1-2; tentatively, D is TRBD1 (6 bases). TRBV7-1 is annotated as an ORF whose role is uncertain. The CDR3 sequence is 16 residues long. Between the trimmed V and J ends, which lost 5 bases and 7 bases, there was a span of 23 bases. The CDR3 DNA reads TGTGCCAGCAGCGAACGGACAGCCCGCTGGTCGGTTGGCTACACCTTC. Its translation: CASSERTARWSVGYTF.

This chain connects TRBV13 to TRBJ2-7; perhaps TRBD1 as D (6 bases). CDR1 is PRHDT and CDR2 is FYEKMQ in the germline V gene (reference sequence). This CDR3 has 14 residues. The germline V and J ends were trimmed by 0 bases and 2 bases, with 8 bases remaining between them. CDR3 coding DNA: TGTGCCAGCAGCTTAGGACAGGGAGCCTACGAGCAGTACTTC. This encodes CASSLGQGAYEQYF.

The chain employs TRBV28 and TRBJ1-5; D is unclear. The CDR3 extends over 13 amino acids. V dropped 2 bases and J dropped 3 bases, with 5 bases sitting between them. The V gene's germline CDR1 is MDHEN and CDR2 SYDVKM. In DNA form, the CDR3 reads TGTGCCAGCAGTTTAGGGTACAATCAGCCCCAGCATTTT. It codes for CASSLGYNQPQHF.